Below, 15 T cell receptor beta chains from the same sample are listed, as sequenced in a study of OX40 agonist ivuxolimab in advanced cancers. Measured with immunoSEQ multiplex PCR; TCRdb has only the in-frame clones, and not every one. The repertoire holds nearly 20,000 clones, roughly four fifths seen once, with 21% in the top ten. The source was CD4+ or CD8+ T cells sorted from blood, collected in a trial of the OX40 agonist ivuxolimab. The receptors shown here come from an adult with an advanced solid tumor such as melanoma, head and neck, liver or kidney cancer.

V and J are TRBV5-1 and TRBJ2-6; 8 nucleotides agree with TRBD1. Germline CDR1 reads SGHRS; CDR2 reads YFSETQ. This CDR3 spans 15 amino acids. With 6 bases clipped from V and 2 bases from J, the junction kept 4 bases outside the gene matches. For the CDR3, the DNA is TGCGCCAGCAATGAACAGGGGGCTGGGGCCAACGTCCTGACTTTC. Its protein product is CASNEQGAGANVLTF.

The V gene is TRBV2, the J gene TRBJ2-1; the D gene is possibly TRBD2 (5 bases). The germline V gene encodes CDR1 SNHLY and CDR2 FYNNEI. Trimming left V 10 bases short and J 6 bases short, with 19 bases between. The CDR3 totals 14 residues. The CDR3 loop is CATQRNGVSNEQFF. The DNA of the CDR3 is TGTGCCACCCAGAGGAACGGGGTTAGCAATGAGCAGTTCTTC.

The rearrangement uses TRBV7-9 and TRBJ1-1; the D gene is possibly TRBD1 (5 bases). Trimming pared 1 base from V and 1 base from J, leaving 10 bases between. Germline V gene data show CDR1 as SEHNR and CDR2 as FQNEAQ (reference sequence). The CDR3 covers 15 residues. This CDR3 is CASSLEAGQNTEAFF. CDR3 DNA sequence: TGTGCCAGCAGCTTAGAGGCAGGACAGAACACTGAAGCTTTCTTT.

The chain uses TRBV9 and TRBJ2-7, with TRBD2 matching 7 bases. Per the germline V gene, CDR1 is SGDLS and CDR2 is YYNGEE. The V segment lost 7 bases and the J segment 5 bases; nucleotides outside the gene matches: 9. CDR3 length equals 13 residues. CDR3 residues: CASGGGVLDEQYF. As DNA, the CDR3 is TGTGCCAGCGGTGGGGGGGTCCTGGACGAGCAGTACTTC.

The gene calls are TRBV11-3 and TRBJ2-2, with 9 positions matching TRBD1. The CDR3 has 14 residues. The germline CDR1 and CDR2 sequences are SGHNT and YENEEA. Trimming cost V 3 bases and J 5 bases; bases outside gene matches: 1. In DNA, the CDR3 is TGTGCCAGCAGCTTGGACAGGGGAACCGGGGAGCTGTTTTTT. It encodes CASSLDRGTGELFF.

This clone came up once. V gene TRBV6-1 combines with J gene TRBJ1-2; 7 nucleotides agree with TRBD1. This CDR3 comprises 17 residues. CDR1 MNHNS and CDR2 SASEGT come from the germline V gene. J was trimmed by 4 bases and V by 0 bases; bases with no gene match: 11. CDR3 sequence (DNA): TGTGCCAGCAGTGAAGCCCCCGACAGGGCTCACGTCTATGGCTACACCTTC. This sequence encodes CASSEAPDRAHVYGYTF.

The chain couples TRBV19 to TRBJ2-1; TRBD2 aligns across 11 bases. V shed 5 bases and J 6 bases; nucleotides not matched to a gene: 3. The CDR3 length is 14 residues. CDR1 and CDR2 (germline): LNHDA, SQIVND (reference sequence). CDR3: CASSPGTSGNEQFF. The CDR3 coding sequence is TGTGCCAGTAGTCCCGGGACTAGCGGCAATGAGCAGTTCTTC.

The chain couples TRBV11-1 to TRBJ2-7, with TRBD1 matching over 9 bases. The CDR3 is 16 amino acids. The V gene's germline CDR1 is SGHAT and CDR2 FQDESV (reference sequence). J gave up 0 bases and V 2 bases, and 5 bases lay outside the gene matches. DNA of the CDR3: TGTGCCAGCAGCTTATTCGACAGGGGGGCCTCCTACGAGCAGTACTTC. It is translated as CASSLFDRGASYEQYF.

The gene calls are TRBV4-3 and TRBJ2-1, with 12 positions matching TRBD2. Germline V CDR1 and CDR2: LGHNA, YSLEER. This CDR3 contains 15 residues. The trim removed 6 bases at V and 8 bases at J, leaving 8 bases unmatched. CDR3 protein: CASSLRLAGADEQFF. CDR3 DNA sequence: TGCGCCAGCAGTCTCAGACTAGCGGGGGCCGATGAGCAGTTCTTC.

This clone was found once. The sample contains more than one DNA sequence encoding this CDR3. The chain couples TRBV13 to TRBJ2-7; TRBD2 might be the D (6 bases). The CDR3 is 15 amino acids. V dropped 3 bases and J dropped 2 bases, with 14 bases sitting between them. Germline CDR1 reads PRHDT; CDR2 reads FYEKMQ (reference sequence). The CDR3 here is CASSFGGDATYEQYF. CDR3 DNA: TGTGCCAGCAGCTTCGGAGGGGACGCAACCTACGAGCAGTACTTC.

This clone was observed a handful of times. The V and J genes are TRBV19 and TRBJ2-1; D may be TRBD1 (6 bases). V lost 6 bases and J lost 7, with 10 bases in between. From germline, CDR1 is LNHDA and CDR2 SQIVND (reference sequence). The CDR3 runs to 12 residues. CDR3 sequence (DNA): TGTGCCAGTAGCCTGAGGGGGAATGAGCAGTTCTTC. This encodes CASSLRGNEQFF.

This clone ranks as medium-sized. V and J are TRBV27 and TRBJ2-7; D is possibly TRBD1 or TRBD2 (5 bases each). V was pared by 3 bases and J by 2 bases, with 8 bases between. CDR3 length: 13 amino acids. Per germline, CDR1 MNHEY and CDR2 SMNVEV (reference sequence). CDR3 protein: CASSLGRTYEQYF. The DNA of the CDR3 is TGTGCCAGCAGTTTGGGACGAACCTACGAGCAGTACTTC.

The chain joins TRBV7-9 to TRBJ1-1; D uncertain. V was shortened by 4 bases and J by 3 bases, with 18 bases between the two germline ends. The CDR3 is 16 residues long. The V gene's germline CDR1 is SEHNR and CDR2 FQNEAQ (reference sequence). CDR3 sequence: CASSSNVRWADTEAFF. CDR3 in DNA: TGTGCCAGCAGCTCCAATGTACGCTGGGCCGACACTGAAGCTTTCTTT.

The genes are TRBV29-1 and TRBJ1-1, with D tentatively TRBD1 (6 bases). Trimming took off 4 bases at V and 5 bases at J, with 17 bases between the two ends. From germline, CDR1 is SQVTM and CDR2 ANQGSEA. There are 14 residues in the CDR3. DNA for the CDR3: TGCAGCGTTGCCTCGAGCGGGGGCGTTACTGAAGCTTTCTTT. Residues: CSVASSGGVTEAFF.

CDR3 DNA: TGTGCCAGCAAGCGGGGGTCGAACACCGGGGAGCTGTTTTTT. Its protein is CASKRGSNTGELFF. The V call is TRBV28, the J call TRBJ2-2; 8 nucleotides align to TRBD2. V lost 7 bases to trimming and J lost 0 bases; unmatched junction nucleotides: 1. The CDR3 totals 14 residues. The germline gives CDR1 MDHEN, CDR2 SYDVKM.